The next 8 T cell receptor beta chains were all read from a single sample in a study of cytomegalovirus exposure and HLA in healthy donors. Both 60 Vbeta primers and 13 Jbeta primers went into the PCR. TCRdb's copy holds only in-frame clones and misses some; the assay was immunoSEQ multiplex PCR. Among 78,000 or so clones listed, approximately 60% were seen once. The sample comprised PBMCs. These receptors all come from a male donor in good health and CMV-seropositive.

V gene TRBV6-6 combines with J gene TRBJ2-1, with 9 positions matching TRBD1. Germline CDR1 is MNHNY and CDR2 is SVGAGI (reference sequence). CDR3 length: 16 residues. With 3 bases clipped from V and 4 bases from J, the junction kept 7 bases outside the gene matches. CDR3 region: CASSYFDRGRYNEQFF. CDR3 in DNA: TGTGCCAGCAGTTATTTCGACAGGGGGAGGTACAATGAGCAGTTCTTC.

The chain carries TRBV11-2 and TRBJ2-7; 15 nucleotides line up with TRBD2. CDR1 is SGHAT, CDR2 FQNNGV, per germline. Unmatched junction bases numbered 3, after V lost 1 base and J lost 5 bases. The CDR3 runs to 16 residues. CDR3 nucleotides: TGTGCCAGCAGCTTAGGGACTAGCGGGAGGGTACACGAGCAGTACTTC. Translation gives CASSLGTSGRVHEQYF.

The genes are TRBV5-4 and TRBJ2-1, with 8 bases aligning to TRBD2. CDR1 SGHNT and CDR2 YYREEE come from the germline V gene (reference sequence). The V segment lost 3 bases and the J segment 2 bases; nucleotides outside the gene matches: 4. The CDR3 covers 15 residues. The CDR3 region has the DNA TGTGCCAGCAGCTCTACTAGCGGAACCTACAATGAGCAGTTCTTC. This codes for CASSSTSGTYNEQFF.

This chain uses TRBV6-1 with TRBJ1-5; D might be TRBD1 (5 bases). Trimming stripped 5 bases from V and 2 bases from J, with 7 bases between. The CDR3 sequence is 13 residues long. Germline V gene lookup returns CDR1 MNHNS and CDR2 SASEGT. The CDR3 is CASSQGRNQPQHF. The CDR3 DNA sequence: TGTGCCAGCAGTCAGGGTCGCAATCAGCCCCAGCATTTT.

This sequence joins TRBV4-2 and TRBJ1-2; 7 bases are shared with TRBD1. Unmatched junction bases numbered 6, after V lost 0 bases and J lost 8 bases. This CDR3 has 14 residues. CDR1 is LGHNA, CDR2 YNFKEQ, per germline. The CDR3 loop reads CASSQDPAGGGYTF. CDR3 DNA sequence: TGTGCCAGCAGCCAAGATCCAGCAGGGGGAGGCTACACCTTC.

This sequence joins TRBV28 and TRBJ2-2; 8 bases align to TRBD1. The V segment lost 5 bases and the J segment 4 bases; nucleotides outside the gene matches: 15. From germline, CDR1 is MDHEN and CDR2 SYDVKM. CDR3 length: 18 amino acids. CDR3 DNA: TGTGCCAGCAGTCGTTATATCCCAACAGGGGGTATCACCGGGGAGCTGTTTTTT. It yields the protein CASSRYIPTGGITGELFF.

This sequence joins TRBV4-2 and TRBJ2-2; 8 bases align to TRBD2. The CDR3 contains 17 residues. The J segment lost 2 bases and the V segment lost 1 base, leaving 6 bases of the junction unmatched. Germline CDR1 and CDR2: LGHNA and YNFKEQ. In nucleotides, the CDR3 is TGTGCCAGCAGCCAAGGGGTGCTAGCGGGTAACACCGGGGAGCTGTTTTTT. Translation gives CASSQGVLAGNTGELFF.

The rearrangement joins TRBV14 to TRBJ2-5; 7 bases are a match to TRBD1. The CDR3 contains 13 residues. Trimming removed 4 bases from V and 7 bases from J; junction bases left unmatched: 6. Germline assignment: CDR1 SGHDN and CDR2 FVKESK. CDR3 DNA: TGTGCCAGCAGCCCGACAGGGAAGGGGACCCAGTACTTC. Translating it yields CASSPTGKGTQYF.